This T cell receptor beta chain was obtained from a study of blood T cell repertoires in COVID-19. This clone was picked up a small number of times. Original processing methods: Reference gene primer amplification in the assay estimated nucleated cell counts. Assay: immunoSEQ multiplex PCR; the TCRdb copy retains only in-frame clones and omits some. Clonal size and the V and J genes are those of that table, whereas D and trimming came from the DNA. This sample carries hundreds of thousands of clones, around 87% of them seen once, and the ten largest clones take roughly 0.99%. In germline, CDR1 is SNHLY, CDR2 FYNNEI. The CDR3 consists of 11 residues.

The chain recombines TRBV2 with TRBJ1-3; D uncertain. The sequenced material came from PBMCs or T cells enriched from blood (not recorded which). The TCR comes from a man between 18 and 29 years old who had recovered from COVID-19. CDR3 coding DNA: TGTGCTAGAAGCTCTGGAAACACCATATATTTT. Protein product: CARSSGNTIYF.